This T cell receptor beta chain was observed in a study of shared clonotypes between healthy human individuals. Germline lookup yields CDR1 MDHEN and CDR2 SYDVKM. The V and J ends lost 6 bases and 6 bases respectively, with 12 bases between them. The CDR3 is 13 residues long. Libraries were prepared by immunoSEQ multiplex PCR; TCRdb keeps only in-frame clonotypes and omits some of them. The sample contains approximately 460,000 clones, about 74% of which appear only once. The TCR comes from a woman aged 40 to 49 in good health. Some clones in this sample may be carry-over from other donors' samples. This sequence joins TRBV28 and TRBJ2-1; D remains unclear. What was sequenced was PBMCs. The CDR3 coding sequence is TGTGCCAGCAGCTCCGAGCTACTCAATGAGCAGTTCTTC. Translating gives CASSSELLNEQFF.